This TCR beta chain was documented in a study of human T cells and chemical hapten exposure. TCRdb re-analysed the RACE reads in MiXCR, keeping a single row per CDR3 protein. The sample comprises more than 300,000 distinct CDR3 sequences, 5% to 6.5% of which are singletons, and approximately 8.2% rests with the top ten. As to time point: pre-sensitization, week 0. The treatment here: therapeutic diphenylcyclopropenone sensitization with weekly scalp DPC. Trimming removed 1 base at V and 4 bases at J, with 11 bases between. Germline V gives CDR1 LGHDT, CDR2 YNNKEL (reference sequence). The CDR3 sequence is 15 residues long.

The chain uses TRBV3-1 and TRBJ2-1; tentative D call: TRBD2 (6 bases). Source: whole blood, taken in connection with sensitization to the hapten diphenylcyclopropenone (DPC). The clonotype was recovered from a woman between 18 and 30 years old with alopecia areata. Some clones in this sample may be carry-over from other donors' samples. The CDR3 region is CASSQAGTPYNEQFF. In nucleotides, the CDR3 is TGTGCCAGCAGCCAAGCGGGGACTCCTTACAATGAGCAGTTCTTC.